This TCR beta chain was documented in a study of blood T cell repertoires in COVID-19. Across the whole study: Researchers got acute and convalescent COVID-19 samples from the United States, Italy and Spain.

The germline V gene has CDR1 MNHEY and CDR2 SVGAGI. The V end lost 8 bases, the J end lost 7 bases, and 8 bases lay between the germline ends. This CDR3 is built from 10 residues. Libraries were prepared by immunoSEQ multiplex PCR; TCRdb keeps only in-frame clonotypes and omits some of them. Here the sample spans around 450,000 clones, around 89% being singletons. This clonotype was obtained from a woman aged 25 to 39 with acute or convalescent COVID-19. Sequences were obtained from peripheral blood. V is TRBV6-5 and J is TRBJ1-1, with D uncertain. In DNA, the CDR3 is TGTGCCAGCCTAAGTCATGAAGCTTTCTTT. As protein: CASLSHEAFF.